Listed below are T cell receptor beta chains from one sample, sequenced in a study of cytomegalovirus exposure and HLA in healthy donors. Repertoires were generated with immunoSEQ multiplex PCR, while TCRdb's copy carries only in-frame clones and drops some. Of more than 95,000 clones in the sample, 80% to 90% are singletons; the top ten hold around 1.1%. Sample: PBMCs. The receptors come from a woman younger than 30 in good health and CMV-seronegative. The CDR3 runs from the conserved cysteine through the conserved F or W. D genes are given only for firm matches. The size field is filled for only some rows; it gives once, few, many or a size class.

J	D	size	V	CDR3	DNA
TRBJ1-5	.	.	TRBV27	CATPNNPGQRNSNQPQHF	TGTGCCACCCCTAACAACCCCGGACAGAGAAATAGCAATCAGCCCCAGCATTTT
TRBJ1-4	.	.	TRBV7-8	CASSLVRTGTNEKLFF	TGTGCCAGCAGCTTAGTCAGGACGGGGACTAATGAAAAACTGTTTTTT
TRBJ2-3	.	.	TRBV7-9	CASSLWAGSGPDTQYF	TGTGCCAGCAGTTTATGGGCGGGATCAGGTCCAGATACGCAGTATTTT
TRBJ1-4	TRBD1	.	TRBV10-2	CASNPQGAANEKLFF	TGCGCCAGCAATCCACAGGGGGCAGCTAATGAAAAACTGTTTTTT
TRBJ2-1	.	.	TRBV19	CASSIVNEQFF	TGTGCCAGTAGTATCGTCAATGAGCAGTTCTTC
TRBJ1-1	.	.	TRBV6-5	CASSPLLETEAFF	TGTGCCAGCAGCCCCCTCCTGGAGACTGAAGCTTTCTTT
TRBJ2-1	.	.	TRBV18	CASSPSPKFDNEQFF	TGTGCCAGCTCACCTTCCCCAAAATTTGACAATGAGCAGTTCTTC
TRBJ2-7	TRBD2	.	TRBV10-1	CASSEAQLAGTGEQYF	TGCGCCAGCAGTGAGGCGCAACTAGCGGGAACGGGCGAGCAGTACTTC
TRBJ1-1	TRBD1	.	TRBV5-1	CASSLNRGNTEAFF	TGCGCCAGCAGCTTGAACAGGGGCAACACTGAAGCTTTCTTT
TRBJ2-2	.	.	TRBV25-1	CASSVQSGSGELFF	TGTGCCAGCAGTGTACAATCGGGGTCCGGGGAGCTGTTTTTT
TRBJ1-4	TRBD1	.	TRBV5-1	CASSLARGHEKLFF	TGCGCCAGCAGCTTGGCCAGGGGGCATGAAAAACTGTTTTTT
TRBJ2-7	TRBD2	.	TRBV28	CASSLWREDSYEQYF	TGTGCCAGCAGTTTATGGCGGGAGGACTCCTACGAGCAGTACTTC
TRBJ1-1	.	.	TRBV5-1	CASSSQGTGNTEAFF	TGCGCCAGCAGCAGTCAGGGTACGGGGAACACTGAAGCTTTCTTT
TRBJ2-5	TRBD2	.	TRBV5-8	CASSFAGTSGGETQYF	TGTGCCAGCAGTTTCGCCGGGACTAGCGGGGGAGAGACCCAGTACTTC
TRBJ2-7	TRBD1	.	TRBV4-3	CASSQDTPHSDRVSNEQYF	TGCGCCAGCAGCCAAGACACCCCTCACTCGGACAGGGTATCGAACGAGCAGTACTTC
TRBJ1-2	TRBD1	.	TRBV7-2	CASSVTGTGYGYTF	TGTGCCAGCAGCGTCACCGGGACAGGGTATGGCTACACCTTC
TRBJ1-6	.	once	TRBV27	CASSLRQAINSPLHF	TGTGCCAGCAGTCTAAGACAGGCGATAAATTCACCCCTCCACTTT
TRBJ1-6	.	.	TRBV28	CASSDPTAASYNSPLHF	TGTGCCAGCAGCGACCCGACAGCAGCCTCCTATAATTCACCCCTCCACTTT
TRBJ1-2	.	.	TRBV28	CASSLNRLINYGYTF	TGTGCCAGCAGTTTAAACCGACTGATTAACTATGGCTACACCTTC
TRBJ1-4	.	once	TRBV11-2	CASSSGGRTVFVTNEKLFF	TGTGCCAGCAGCTCCGGGGGGAGAACCGTGTTTGTAACTAATGAAAAACTGTTTTTT